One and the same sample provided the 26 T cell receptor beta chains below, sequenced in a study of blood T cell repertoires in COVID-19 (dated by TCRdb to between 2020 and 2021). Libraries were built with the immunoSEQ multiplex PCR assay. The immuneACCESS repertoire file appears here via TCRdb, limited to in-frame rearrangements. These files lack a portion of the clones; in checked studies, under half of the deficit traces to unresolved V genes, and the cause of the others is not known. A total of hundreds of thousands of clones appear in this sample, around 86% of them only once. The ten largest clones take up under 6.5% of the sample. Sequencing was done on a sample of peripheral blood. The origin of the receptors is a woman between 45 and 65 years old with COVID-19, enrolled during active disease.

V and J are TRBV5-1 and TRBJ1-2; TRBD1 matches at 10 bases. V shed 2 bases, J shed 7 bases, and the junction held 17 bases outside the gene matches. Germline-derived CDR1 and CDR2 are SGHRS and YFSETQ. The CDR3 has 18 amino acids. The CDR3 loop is CASSFQTGGGSQSSGYTF. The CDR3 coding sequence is TGCGCCAGCAGCTTCCAGACAGGGGGCGGTTCCCAGTCAAGTGGCTACACCTTC.

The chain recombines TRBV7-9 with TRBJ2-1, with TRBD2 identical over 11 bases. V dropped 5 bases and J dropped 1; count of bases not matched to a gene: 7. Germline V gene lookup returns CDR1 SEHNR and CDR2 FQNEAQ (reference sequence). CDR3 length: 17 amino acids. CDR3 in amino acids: CASSQTGTSGSYNEQFF. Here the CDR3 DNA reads TGTGCCAGCAGCCAAACTGGGACTAGCGGATCCTACAATGAGCAGTTCTTC.

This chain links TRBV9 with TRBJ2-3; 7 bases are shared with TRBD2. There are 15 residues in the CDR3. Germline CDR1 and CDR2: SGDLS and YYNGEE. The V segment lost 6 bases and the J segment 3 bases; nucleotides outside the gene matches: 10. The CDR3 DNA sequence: TGTGCCAGCAAAACTGGGGGAGGGCGGACAGATACGCAGTATTTT. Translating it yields CASKTGGGRTDTQYF.

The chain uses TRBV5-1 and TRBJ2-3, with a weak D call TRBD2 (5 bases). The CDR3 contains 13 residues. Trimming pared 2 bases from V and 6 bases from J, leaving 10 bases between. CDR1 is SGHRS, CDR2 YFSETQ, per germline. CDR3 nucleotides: TGCGCCAGCAGCTTTCCGGGATCCGATACGCAGTATTTT. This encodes CASSFPGSDTQYF.

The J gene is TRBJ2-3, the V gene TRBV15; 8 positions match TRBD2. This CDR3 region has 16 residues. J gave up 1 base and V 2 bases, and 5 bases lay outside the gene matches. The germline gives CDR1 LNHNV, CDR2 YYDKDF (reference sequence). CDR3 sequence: CATSRKAGVGTDTQYF. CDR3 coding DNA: TGTGCCACCAGCAGAAAAGCGGGAGTCGGCACAGATACGCAGTATTTT.

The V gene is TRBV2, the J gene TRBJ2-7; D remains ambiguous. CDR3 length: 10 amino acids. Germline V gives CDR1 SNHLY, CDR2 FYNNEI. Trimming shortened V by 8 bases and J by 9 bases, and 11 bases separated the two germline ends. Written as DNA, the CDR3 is TGTGCCAGCTTGTCCCAGCGGCAGTACTTC. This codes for CASLSQRQYF.

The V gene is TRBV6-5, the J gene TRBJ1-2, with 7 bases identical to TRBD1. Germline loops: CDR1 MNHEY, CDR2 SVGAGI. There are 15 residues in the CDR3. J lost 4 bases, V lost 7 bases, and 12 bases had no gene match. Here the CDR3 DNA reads TGTGCCAGCATTACCCTGGGACAGTCCGGCTATGGCTACACCTTC. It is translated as CASITLGQSGYGYTF.

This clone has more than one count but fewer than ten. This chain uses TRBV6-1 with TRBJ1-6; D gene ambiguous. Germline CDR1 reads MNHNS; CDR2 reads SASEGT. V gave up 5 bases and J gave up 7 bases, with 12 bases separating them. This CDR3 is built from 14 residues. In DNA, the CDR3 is TGTGCCAGCAGTTCCCGGGGTGGCAATTCACCCCTCCACTTT. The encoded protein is CASSSRGGNSPLHF.

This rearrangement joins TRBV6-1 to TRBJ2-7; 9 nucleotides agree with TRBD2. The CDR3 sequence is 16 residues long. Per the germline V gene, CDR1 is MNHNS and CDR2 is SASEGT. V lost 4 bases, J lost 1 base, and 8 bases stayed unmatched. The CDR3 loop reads CASSVGLASASYEQYF. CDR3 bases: TGTGCCAGCAGTGTCGGACTAGCGTCGGCGTCCTACGAGCAGTACTTC.

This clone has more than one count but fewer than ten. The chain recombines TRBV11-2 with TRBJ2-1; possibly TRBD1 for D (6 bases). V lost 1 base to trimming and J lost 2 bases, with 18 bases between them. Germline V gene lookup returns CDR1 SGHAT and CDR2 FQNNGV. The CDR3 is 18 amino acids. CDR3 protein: CASSLVPMTGFTYNEQFF. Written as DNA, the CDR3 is TGTGCCAGCAGCTTAGTCCCGATGACAGGTTTCACCTACAATGAGCAGTTCTTC. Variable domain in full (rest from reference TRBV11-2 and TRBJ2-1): EAGVAQSPRYKIIEKRQSVAFWCNPISGHATLYWYQQILGQGPKLLIQFQNNGVVDDSQLPKDRFSAERLKGVDSTLKIQPAKLEDSAVYLCASSLVPMTGFTYNEQFFGPGTRLTVL.

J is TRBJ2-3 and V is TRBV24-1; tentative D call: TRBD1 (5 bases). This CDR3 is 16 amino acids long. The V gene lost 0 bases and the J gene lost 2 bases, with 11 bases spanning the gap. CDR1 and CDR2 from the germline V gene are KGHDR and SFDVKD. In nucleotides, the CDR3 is TGTGCCACCAGTGATTTGTTGGGCAGGGCCACAGATACGCAGTATTTT. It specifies CATSDLLGRATDTQYF.

For the CDR3, the DNA is TGTGCCAGCAGCAAAATAGTCATCGGGGAGCTGTTTTTT. This encodes CASSKIVIGELFF. The chain carries TRBV6-2 or TRBV6-3 and TRBJ2-2; no clear D gene. The CDR3 is 13 residues long. The germline V gene encodes CDR1 MNHEY and CDR2 SVGEGT. V was shortened by 6 bases and J by 7 bases, with 12 bases between the two germline ends.

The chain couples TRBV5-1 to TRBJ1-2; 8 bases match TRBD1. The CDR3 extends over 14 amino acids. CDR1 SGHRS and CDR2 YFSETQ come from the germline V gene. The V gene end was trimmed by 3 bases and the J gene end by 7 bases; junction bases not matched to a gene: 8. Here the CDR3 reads CASSSGRTGLGYTF. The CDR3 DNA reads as TGCGCCAGCAGCTCCGGGCGGACAGGGCTTGGCTACACCTTC.

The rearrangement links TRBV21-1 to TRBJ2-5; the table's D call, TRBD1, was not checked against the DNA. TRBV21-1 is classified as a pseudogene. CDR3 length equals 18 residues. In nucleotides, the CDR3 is TGTGCCAGCAGCAAAGCTAAAAAAGAGCGAACAGGGGGAGAGACCCAGTACTTC. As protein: CASSKAKKERTGGETQYF.

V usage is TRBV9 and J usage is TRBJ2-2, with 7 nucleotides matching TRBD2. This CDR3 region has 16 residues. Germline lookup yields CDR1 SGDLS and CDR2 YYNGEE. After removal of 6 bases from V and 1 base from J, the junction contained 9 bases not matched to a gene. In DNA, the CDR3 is TGTGCCAGCACCTATATTGGCGGGAGGAACACCGGGGAGCTGTTTTTT. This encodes CASTYIGGRNTGELFF. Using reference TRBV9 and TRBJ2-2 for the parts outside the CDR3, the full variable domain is DSGVTQTPKHLITATGQRVTLRCSPRSGDLSVYWYQQSLDQGLQFLIQYYNGEERAKGNILERFSAQQFPDLHSELNLSSLELGDSALYFCASTYIGGRNTGELFFGEGSRLTVL.

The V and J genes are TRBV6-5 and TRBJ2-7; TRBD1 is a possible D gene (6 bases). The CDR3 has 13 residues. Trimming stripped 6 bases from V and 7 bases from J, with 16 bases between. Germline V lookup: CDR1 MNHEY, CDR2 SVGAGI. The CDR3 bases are TGTGCCAGCAGACGTACAGGGCGGAGGGAGCAGTACTTC. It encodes CASRRTGRREQYF.

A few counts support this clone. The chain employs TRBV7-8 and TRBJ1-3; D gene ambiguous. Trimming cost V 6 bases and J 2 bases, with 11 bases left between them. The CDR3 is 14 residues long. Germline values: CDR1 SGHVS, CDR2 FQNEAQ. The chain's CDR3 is CASRSAGPGNTIYF. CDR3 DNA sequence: TGTGCCAGCAGGTCCGCCGGTCCTGGAAACACCATATATTTT.

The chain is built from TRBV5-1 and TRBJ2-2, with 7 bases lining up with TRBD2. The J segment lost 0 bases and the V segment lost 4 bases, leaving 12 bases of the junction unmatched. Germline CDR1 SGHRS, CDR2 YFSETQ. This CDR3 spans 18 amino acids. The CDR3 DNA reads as TGCGCCAGCAGCCCCTACGGGCTAGCGGAGTCGAACACCGGGGAGCTGTTTTTT. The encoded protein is CASSPYGLAESNTGELFF.

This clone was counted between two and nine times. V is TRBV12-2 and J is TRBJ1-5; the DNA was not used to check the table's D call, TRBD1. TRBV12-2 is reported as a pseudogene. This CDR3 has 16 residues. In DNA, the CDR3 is TGTGCAAGTCGCTCGCCAACAGCATATAGCAATCAGCCCCAGCATTTT. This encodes CASRSPTAYSNQPQHF.

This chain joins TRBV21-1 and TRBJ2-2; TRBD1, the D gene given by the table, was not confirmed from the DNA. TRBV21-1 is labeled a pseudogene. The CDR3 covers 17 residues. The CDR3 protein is CASSKDGRQGNAGELFF. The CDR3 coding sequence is TGTGCCAGCAGCAAAGATGGCCGACAGGGAAACGCCGGGGAGCTGTTTTTT.

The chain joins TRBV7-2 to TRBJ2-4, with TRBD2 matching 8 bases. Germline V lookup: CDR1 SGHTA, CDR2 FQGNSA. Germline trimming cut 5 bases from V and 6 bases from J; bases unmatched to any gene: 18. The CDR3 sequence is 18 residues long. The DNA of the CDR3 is TGTGCCAGCAGCGACCGGACTAGCCTTAGGCTGTTTGGAAACATTCAGTACTTC. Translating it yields CASSDRTSLRLFGNIQYF.

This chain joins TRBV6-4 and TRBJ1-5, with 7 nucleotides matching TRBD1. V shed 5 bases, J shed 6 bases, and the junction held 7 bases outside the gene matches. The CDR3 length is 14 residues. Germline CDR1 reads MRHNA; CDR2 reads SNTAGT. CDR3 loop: CASSKEGASQPQHF. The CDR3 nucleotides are TGTGCCAGCAGTAAGGAGGGGGCCAGTCAGCCCCAGCATTTT.

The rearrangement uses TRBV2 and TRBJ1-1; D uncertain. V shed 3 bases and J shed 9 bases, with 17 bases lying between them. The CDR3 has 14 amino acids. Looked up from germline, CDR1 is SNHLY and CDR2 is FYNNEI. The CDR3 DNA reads TGTGCCAGCAGTGACAGGCGGGCCGGGTATAAAGCTTTCTTT. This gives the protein CASSDRRAGYKAFF. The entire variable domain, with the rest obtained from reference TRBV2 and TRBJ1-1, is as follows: EPEVTQTPSHQVTQMGQEVILRCVPISNHLYFYWYRQILGQKVEFLVSFYNNEISEKSEIFDDQFSVERPDGSNFTLKIRSTKLEDSAMYFCASSDRRAGYKAFFGQGTRLTVV.

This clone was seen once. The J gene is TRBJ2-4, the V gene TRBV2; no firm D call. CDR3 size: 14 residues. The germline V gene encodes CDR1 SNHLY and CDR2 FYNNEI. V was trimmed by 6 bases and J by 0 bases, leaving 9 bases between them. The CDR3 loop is CASRLRVAKNIQYF. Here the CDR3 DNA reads TGTGCCAGCAGACTTCGGGTAGCCAAAAACATTCAGTACTTC.

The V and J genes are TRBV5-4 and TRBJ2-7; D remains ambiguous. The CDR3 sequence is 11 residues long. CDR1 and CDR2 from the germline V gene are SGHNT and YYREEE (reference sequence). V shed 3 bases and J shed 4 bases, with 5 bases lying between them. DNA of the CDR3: TGTGCCAGCAGCTCAGAATACGAGCAGTACTTC. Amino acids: CASSSEYEQYF.

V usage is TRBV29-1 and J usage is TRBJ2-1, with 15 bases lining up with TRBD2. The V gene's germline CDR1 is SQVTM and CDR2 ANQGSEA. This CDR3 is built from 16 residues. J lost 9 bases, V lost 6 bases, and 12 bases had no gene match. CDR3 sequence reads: CSVSTGTSGRLLEQFF. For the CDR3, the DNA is TGCAGCGTGTCTACCGGGACTAGCGGGAGGCTCCTTGAGCAGTTCTTC.